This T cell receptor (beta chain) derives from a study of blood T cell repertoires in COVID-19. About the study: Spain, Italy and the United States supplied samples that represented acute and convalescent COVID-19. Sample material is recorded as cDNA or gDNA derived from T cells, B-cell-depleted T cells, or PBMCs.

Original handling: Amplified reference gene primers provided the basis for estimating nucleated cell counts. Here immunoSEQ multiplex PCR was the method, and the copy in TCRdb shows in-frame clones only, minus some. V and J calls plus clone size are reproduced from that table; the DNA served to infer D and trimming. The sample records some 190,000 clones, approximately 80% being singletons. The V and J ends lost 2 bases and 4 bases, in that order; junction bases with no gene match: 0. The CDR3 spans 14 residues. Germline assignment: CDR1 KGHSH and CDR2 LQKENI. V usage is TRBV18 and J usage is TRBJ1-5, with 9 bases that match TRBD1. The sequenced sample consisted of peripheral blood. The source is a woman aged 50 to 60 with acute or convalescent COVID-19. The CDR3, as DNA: TGTGCCAGCTCACCAGGGACAGGGAATCAGCCCCAGCATTTT. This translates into CASSPGTGNQPQHF.